The subject of this entry is one T cell receptor beta chain. Here immunoSEQ multiplex PCR was the method, and the copy in TCRdb shows in-frame clones only, minus some. The sample records hundreds of thousands of clones, about 89% being singletons. This record comes from a study of blood T cell repertoires in COVID-19. This CDR3 has 15 residues. Germline V gene sequence: CDR1 SGDLS, CDR2 YYNGEE. The V and J ends lost 4 bases and 2 bases respectively, with 13 bases between them. Sequenced material: PBMCs or T cells enriched from blood (not recorded which). The chain combines TRBV9 with TRBJ2-1; D unclear. The TCR sequence derives from a middle-aged man in a cohort exposed to, infected with or recovered from COVID-19 (not recorded which). CDR3 sequence reads: CASSPRESPYNEQFF. DNA for the CDR3: TGTGCCAGCAGCCCGAGAGAGTCCCCCTACAATGAGCAGTTCTTC.